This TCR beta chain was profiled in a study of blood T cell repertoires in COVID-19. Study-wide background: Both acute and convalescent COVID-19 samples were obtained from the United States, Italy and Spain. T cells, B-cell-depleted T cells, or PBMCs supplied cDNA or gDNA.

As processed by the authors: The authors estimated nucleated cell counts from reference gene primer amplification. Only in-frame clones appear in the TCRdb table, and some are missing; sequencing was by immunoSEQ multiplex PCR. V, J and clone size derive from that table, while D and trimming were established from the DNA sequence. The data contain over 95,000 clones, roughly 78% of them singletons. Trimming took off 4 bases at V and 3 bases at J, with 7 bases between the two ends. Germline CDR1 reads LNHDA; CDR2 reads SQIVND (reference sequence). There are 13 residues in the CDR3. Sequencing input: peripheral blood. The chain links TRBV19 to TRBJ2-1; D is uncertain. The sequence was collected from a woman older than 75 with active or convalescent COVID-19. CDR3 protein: CASSNADYNEQFF. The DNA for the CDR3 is TGTGCCAGTAGTAACGCAGACTACAATGAGCAGTTCTTC.